This entry describes one T cell receptor beta chain. This entry comes from a study of blood T cell repertoires in COVID-19. Per the germline V gene, CDR1 is SGHAT and CDR2 is FQNNGV. CDR3 length equals 15 residues. The V and J ends lost 3 bases and 2 bases respectively, with 11 bases between them. Libraries were prepared by immunoSEQ multiplex PCR; TCRdb keeps only in-frame clonotypes and omits some of them. The sample includes some 340,000 clones, 90% to 95% of them seen just once. The chain is built from TRBV11-2 and TRBJ1-3; perhaps TRBD1 as D (5 bases). Specimen: PBMCs or T cells enriched from blood (not recorded which). This clonotype was sampled from a woman aged 30 to 39 who had been exposed to COVID-19. The CDR3 here is CASSFLQAPGNTIYF. The CDR3 nucleotides read TGTGCCAGCAGCTTTCTACAGGCGCCTGGAAACACCATATATTTT.